These T cell receptor beta chains were read from a single sample in a study of blood T cell repertoires in COVID-19. Repertoires were generated with immunoSEQ multiplex PCR, while TCRdb's copy carries only in-frame clones and drops some. This sample yields about 90,000 clones, of which approximately 77% are seen a single time; about 10% belongs to the top ten. Sequenced material: peripheral blood. All receptors derive from an elderly woman with acute or convalescent COVID-19. Both conserved end residues are part of each CDR3. Fields, in order: clone size, D gene, V gene, J gene, CDR3 protein, CDR3 DNA. The D gene is left open where the match is weak. The size entry is marked missing in some rows and otherwise reads once, few, many or a size class.

clone size: .
D gene: TRBD1
V gene: TRBV4-3
J gene: TRBJ1-4
CDR3 protein: CASSQEPTGNRFF
CDR3 DNA: TGCGCCAGCAGCCAGGAACCGACAGGGAACAGGTTTTTT

clone size: few
D gene: .
V gene: TRBV28
J gene: TRBJ2-2
CDR3 protein: CASSLSATGTGELFF
CDR3 DNA: TGTGCCAGCAGTTTATCCGCCACAGGGACCGGGGAGCTGTTTTTT

clone size: .
D gene: .
V gene: TRBV2
J gene: TRBJ1-2
CDR3 protein: CASRVGGVGGYTF
CDR3 DNA: TGTGCCAGCAGGGTAGGGGGGGTCGGCGGCTACACCTTC

clone size: few
D gene: .
V gene: TRBV2
J gene: TRBJ1-4
CDR3 protein: CASSAGFASLLLNEKLFF
CDR3 DNA: TGTGCCAGCAGTGCAGGGTTCGCATCGTTACTTCTGAACGAAAAACTGTTTTTT

clone size: .
D gene: .
V gene: TRBV7-2
J gene: TRBJ2-1
CDR3 protein: CASNPSGHHYNEQFF
CDR3 DNA: TGTGCCAGCAATCCCTCGGGACACCACTACAATGAGCAGTTCTTC

clone size: .
D gene: .
V gene: TRBV27
J gene: TRBJ2-7
CDR3 protein: CASRGVEGSYEQYF
CDR3 DNA: TGTGCCAGCAGGGGGGTGGAGGGGTCCTACGAGCAGTACTTC

clone size: .
D gene: .
V gene: TRBV21-1
J gene: TRBJ2-7
CDR3 protein: CASSTSSGQTYEQYF
CDR3 DNA: TGTGCCAGCAGCACCTCATCTGGACAGACCTACGAGCAGTACTTC

clone size: .
D gene: TRBD2
V gene: TRBV10-3
J gene: TRBJ2-1
CDR3 protein: CAIKGTSGRDNEQFF
CDR3 DNA: TGTGCCATCAAGGGTACAAGCGGGAGGGACAATGAGCAGTTCTTC

clone size: .
D gene: TRBD1
V gene: TRBV29-1
J gene: TRBJ1-4
CDR3 protein: CSVAPEGQSEKLFF
CDR3 DNA: TGCAGCGTGGCCCCCGAGGGACAGTCAGAAAAACTGTTTTTT

clone size: .
D gene: TRBD1
V gene: TRBV5-4
J gene: TRBJ1-1
CDR3 protein: CASSFDGTGRSGAEAFF
CDR3 DNA: TGTGCCAGCAGCTTTGATGGGACAGGGAGGTCGGGAGCTGAAGCTTTCTTT

clone size: .
D gene: .
V gene: TRBV5-1
J gene: TRBJ2-3
CDR3 protein: CASSLPPDTQYF
CDR3 DNA: TGCGCCAGCAGCTTGCCCCCGGATACGCAGTATTTT

clone size: .
D gene: .
V gene: TRBV19
J gene: TRBJ1-2
CDR3 protein: CASSIDNQVTNYGYTF
CDR3 DNA: TGTGCCAGTAGTATAGATAACCAGGTCACTAACTATGGCTACACCTTC

clone size: few
D gene: TRBD2
V gene: TRBV4-1
J gene: TRBJ2-1
CDR3 protein: CASSQGRRTSQYNEQFF
CDR3 DNA: TGCGCCAGCAGCCAAGGGAGGAGGACTAGCCAATACAATGAGCAGTTCTTC

clone size: .
D gene: .
V gene: TRBV19
J gene: TRBJ2-2
CDR3 protein: CASSSRSGRGELFF
CDR3 DNA: TGTGCCAGTAGTTCCAGGTCAGGTCGGGGGGAGCTGTTTTTT

clone size: few
D gene: TRBD1
V gene: TRBV9
J gene: TRBJ1-2
CDR3 protein: CASSVSWTGDYGYTF
CDR3 DNA: TGTGCCAGCAGCGTATCCTGGACAGGGGACTATGGCTACACCTTC

clone size: .
D gene: .
V gene: TRBV5-5
J gene: TRBJ1-4
CDR3 protein: CASSSGPGVEKLFF
CDR3 DNA: TGTGCCAGCAGCTCCGGACCGGGGGTGGAAAAACTGTTTTTT

clone size: .
D gene: .
V gene: TRBV5-5
J gene: TRBJ2-7
CDR3 protein: CASSFGTRPSEQYF
CDR3 DNA: TGTGCCAGCAGCTTCGGGACACGACCCTCGGAGCAGTACTTC

clone size: .
D gene: TRBD1
V gene: TRBV20-1
J gene: TRBJ2-1
CDR3 protein: CSADRVNEQFF
CDR3 DNA: TGCAGTGCCGACAGGGTGAATGAGCAGTTCTTC

clone size: once
D gene: TRBD1
V gene: TRBV3-1/TRBV3-2
J gene: TRBJ1-2
CDR3 protein: CASSQGSGGGDGYTF
CDR3 DNA: TGTGCCAGCAGCCAAGGATCAGGGGGTGGGGATGGCTACACCTTC

clone size: .
D gene: .
V gene: TRBV5-1
J gene: TRBJ2-7
CDR3 protein: CASSHGGWGSYEQYF
CDR3 DNA: TGCGCCAGCAGCCACGGCGGGTGGGGATCCTACGAGCAGTACTTC

clone size: .
D gene: .
V gene: TRBV7-9
J gene: TRBJ2-5
CDR3 protein: CASSLRSQETQYF
CDR3 DNA: TGTGCCAGCAGCTTACGGAGCCAAGAGACCCAGTACTTC

clone size: few
D gene: .
V gene: TRBV7-2
J gene: TRBJ1-5
CDR3 protein: CASSFSGDQPQHF
CDR3 DNA: TGTGCCAGCAGCTTTTCGGGAGATCAGCCCCAGCATTTT

clone size: .
D gene: .
V gene: TRBV28
J gene: TRBJ1-1
CDR3 protein: CASSPFGPTGTEAFF
CDR3 DNA: TGTGCCAGCAGCCCATTCGGCCCAACGGGCACTGAAGCTTTCTTT

clone size: .
D gene: TRBD2
V gene: TRBV9
J gene: TRBJ2-7
CDR3 protein: CASSVASGLPYEQYF
CDR3 DNA: TGTGCCAGCAGCGTAGCTAGCGGACTACCCTACGAGCAGTACTTC

clone size: .
D gene: TRBD2
V gene: TRBV7-9
J gene: TRBJ2-5
CDR3 protein: CASSPRLAGAPGETQYF
CDR3 DNA: TGTGCCAGCAGCCCGCGACTAGCGGGGGCACCGGGAGAGACCCAGTACTTC

clone size: .
D gene: TRBD2
V gene: TRBV29-1
J gene: TRBJ2-1
CDR3 protein: CSVEDGLAGYNEQFF
CDR3 DNA: TGCAGCGTTGAAGATGGACTAGCGGGATACAATGAGCAGTTCTTC

clone size: .
D gene: .
V gene: TRBV2
J gene: TRBJ2-4
CDR3 protein: CASSRGSVAKNIQYF
CDR3 DNA: TGTGCCAGCAGTCGGGGTTCCGTAGCCAAAAACATTCAGTACTTC

clone size: .
D gene: .
V gene: TRBV6-2/TRBV6-3
J gene: TRBJ1-1
CDR3 protein: CASSYRGRNTEAFF
CDR3 DNA: TGTGCCAGCAGTTACAGGGGAAGGAACACTGAAGCTTTCTTT

clone size: .
D gene: TRBD1
V gene: TRBV11-2
J gene: TRBJ2-7
CDR3 protein: CASSLSGGSLYEQYF
CDR3 DNA: TGTGCCAGCAGCTTATCAGGGGGCTCTCTATACGAGCAGTACTTC

clone size: .
D gene: TRBD1
V gene: TRBV28
J gene: TRBJ1-1
CDR3 protein: CASSRQGLYTEAFF
CDR3 DNA: TGTGCCAGCAGCAGACAGGGGTTATACACTGAAGCTTTCTTT

clone size: .
D gene: TRBD1
V gene: TRBV7-3
J gene: TRBJ1-6
CDR3 protein: CASSLSGQGNSPLHF
CDR3 DNA: TGTGCCAGCAGCTTATCTGGACAGGGGAATTCACCCCTCCACTTT

clone size: .
D gene: TRBD1
V gene: TRBV18
J gene: TRBJ1-1
CDR3 protein: CASSPNGQGASRAFF
CDR3 DNA: TGTGCCAGCTCACCAAACGGACAGGGGGCGTCTAGAGCTTTCTTT

clone size: .
D gene: TRBD2
V gene: TRBV4-3
J gene: TRBJ2-1
CDR3 protein: CASSQEIAGGPSEQFF
CDR3 DNA: TGCGCCAGCAGCCAAGAGATAGCGGGGGGGCCTAGTGAGCAGTTCTTC

clone size: .
D gene: TRBD1
V gene: TRBV7-2
J gene: TRBJ1-2
CDR3 protein: CASSLDRDSGGYTF
CDR3 DNA: TGTGCCAGCAGCTTAGACCGGGACAGTGGTGGCTACACCTTC

clone size: .
D gene: TRBD1
V gene: TRBV2
J gene: TRBJ1-4
CDR3 protein: CASTPDRATNEKLFF
CDR3 DNA: TGTGCCAGCACCCCGGACAGGGCGACTAATGAAAAACTGTTTTTT

clone size: once
D gene: TRBD1
V gene: TRBV18
J gene: TRBJ1-2
CDR3 protein: CASSAVTGQGVNYGYTF
CDR3 DNA: TGTGCCAGCTCGGCAGTAACGGGACAGGGCGTGAACTATGGCTACACCTTC

clone size: .
D gene: TRBD2
V gene: TRBV7-9
J gene: TRBJ2-1
CDR3 protein: CASSLWLAGFDEQFF
CDR3 DNA: TGTGCCAGCAGCTTATGGCTAGCGGGGTTCGATGAGCAGTTCTTC

clone size: .
D gene: .
V gene: TRBV4-3
J gene: TRBJ1-4
CDR3 protein: CASSHQGSDNEKLFF
CDR3 DNA: TGCGCCAGCAGCCACCAGGGTTCCGATAATGAAAAACTGTTTTTT

clone size: few
D gene: TRBD2
V gene: TRBV18
J gene: TRBJ2-7
CDR3 protein: CASSKGASGNYEQYF
CDR3 DNA: TGTGCCAGCTCAAAAGGCGCTAGCGGAAACTACGAGCAGTACTTC

clone size: .
D gene: TRBD2
V gene: TRBV2
J gene: TRBJ2-1
CDR3 protein: CASRSLAQYNEQFF
CDR3 DNA: TGTGCCAGCAGATCACTAGCGCAATACAATGAGCAGTTCTTC